The 30 T cell receptor beta chains below all came from one sample that was sequenced in a study of OX40 agonist ivuxolimab in advanced cancers. TCRdb's copy holds only in-frame clones and misses some; the assay was immunoSEQ multiplex PCR. The sample holds around 60,000 clones, around 90% seen once. Sequenced here: CD4+ or CD8+ T cells sorted from blood, sampled in a trial of the OX40 agonist ivuxolimab. The origin of the receptors is an adult with an advanced solid tumor such as melanoma, head and neck, liver or kidney cancer.

This rearrangement joins TRBV7-9 to TRBJ2-1; unclear D gene. V was shortened by 2 bases and J by 6 bases, with 11 bases between the two germline ends. This CDR3 spans 14 amino acids. Germline V lookup: CDR1 SEHNR, CDR2 FQNEAQ (reference sequence). CDR3 bases: TGTGCCAGCAGCTTATCATATAGCCCCAATGAGCAGTTCTTC. Its translation is CASSLSYSPNEQFF. The full variable domain, its missing parts supplied by reference TRBV7-9 and TRBJ2-1, is DTGVSQNPRHKITKRGQNVTFRCDPISEHNRLYWYRQTLGQGPEFLTYFQNEAQLEKSRLLSDRFSAERPKGSFSTLEIQRTEQGDSAMYLCASSLSYSPNEQFFGPGTRLTVL.

In the case of this clone: A read error may produce the germline difference seen at one junction end. The rearrangement uses TRBV4-1 and TRBJ2-1; D uncertain. CDR3 length: 14 amino acids. Germline-derived CDR1 and CDR2 are MGHRA and YSYEKL. CDR3 residues: CASRQGFRTNEQFF. The CDR3 DNA reads TGCGCCAGCAGACAAGGTTTCAGGACCAATGAGCAGTTCTTC.

The rearrangement joins TRBV27 to TRBJ2-5; D remains unclear. The CDR3 has 15 residues. CDR1 is MNHEY and CDR2 is SMNVEV in the germline V gene (reference sequence). With 4 bases removed from V and 1 base from J, the gap between germline ends came to 13 bases. The CDR3: CASSSPGGTQETQYF. The CDR3 DNA sequence: TGTGCCAGCAGTTCCCCTGGCGGAACCCAAGAGACCCAGTACTTC.

This clone was detected once. This chain connects TRBV21-1 to TRBJ2-3; no DNA check was done on the table's D call, TRBD2. TRBV21-1 is tagged as a pseudogene. This CDR3 is 17 amino acids long. The CDR3 nucleotides read TGTGCCAGCAGCAAAGTTATTAGCGGGGCGAGCACAGATACGCAGTATTTT. It specifies CASSKVISGASTDTQYF.

This clone appeared once. The chain couples TRBV5-4 to TRBJ2-7, with 8 bases fitting TRBD2. With 1 base clipped from V and 0 bases from J, the junction kept 3 bases outside the gene matches. The CDR3 loop spans 15 amino acids. Germline V gene data show CDR1 as SGHNT and CDR2 as YYREEE (reference sequence). Here the CDR3 DNA reads TGTGCCAGCAGCTTGCTTAGCGGGAACTCCTACGAGCAGTACTTC. This sequence encodes CASSLLSGNSYEQYF.

The chain is built from TRBV19 and TRBJ2-7; D unclear. Trimming shortened V by 2 bases and J by 6 bases, and 11 bases separated the two germline ends. The CDR3 totals 13 residues. Germline-derived CDR1 and CDR2 are LNHDA and SQIVND (reference sequence). CDR3 protein: CASSITTNLEQYF. The CDR3 DNA reads TGTGCCAGTAGTATAACGACAAATCTCGAGCAGTACTTC.

The rearrangement links TRBV4-1 to TRBJ2-5; D perhaps matches TRBD1 (5 bases). The J call could be wrong; TRBJ2-7 is a better fit for the DNA end. CDR3 length equals 16 residues. CDR1 is MGHRA, CDR2 YSYEKL, per germline. The CDR3 region has the DNA TGCGCCAGCAGCCAAGCCTCAGGGTTTTCCGGTTACGAGCAGTACTTC. This encodes CASSQASGFSGYEQYF.

The J gene is TRBJ1-1, the V gene TRBV19; TRBD1 matches 9 bases. This CDR3 has 15 amino acids. The germline gives CDR1 LNHDA, CDR2 SQIVND (reference sequence). The J segment lost 4 bases and the V segment lost 6 bases, leaving 9 bases of the junction unmatched. The CDR3 spells CASSLSQGAFTEAFF. The CDR3 nucleotides read TGTGCCAGTAGCTTATCACAGGGGGCGTTCACTGAAGCTTTCTTT.

V usage is TRBV30 and J usage is TRBJ1-2; no firm D call. V lost 2 bases and J 8 bases, leaving 12 bases between the germline ends. From germline, CDR1 is GTSNPN and CDR2 SVGIG (reference sequence). This CDR3 has 12 residues. CDR3 in amino acids: CAWSTSVEGYTF. The CDR3 bases are TGTGCCTGGAGTACTTCCGTCGAGGGCTACACCTTC.

This sequence joins TRBV27 and TRBJ2-7; 7 bases align to TRBD2. The junction had 5 bases not matched to a gene; V was cut back by 2 bases and J by 4 bases. Per germline, CDR1 MNHEY and CDR2 SMNVEV (reference sequence). This CDR3 has 14 residues. The CDR3 sequence: CASSLTAGAYEQYF. CDR3 bases: TGTGCCAGCAGTTTAACGGCGGGAGCTTACGAGCAGTACTTC.

The chain employs TRBV9 and TRBJ2-7; 8 positions agree with TRBD2. Germline CDR1 SGDLS, CDR2 YYNGEE. CDR3 length equals 15 residues. The junction had 9 bases not matched to a gene; V was cut back by 1 base and J by 6 bases. CDR3 DNA sequence: TGTGCCAGCAGCGTATATGGCGGGGGGCCCGTCGAGCAGTACTTC. Its translation is CASSVYGGGPVEQYF. Drawing the rest from reference TRBV9 and TRBJ2-7, the complete variable domain is DSGVTQTPKHLITATGQRVTLRCSPRSGDLSVYWYQQSLDQGLQFLIQYYNGEERAKGNILERFSAQQFPDLHSELNLSSLELGDSALYFCASSVYGGGPVEQYFGPGTRLTVT.

The chain couples TRBV27 to TRBJ1-2; D is possibly TRBD1 (5 bases). Germline loops: CDR1 MNHEY, CDR2 SMNVEV (reference sequence). V was cut by 6 bases and J by 8 bases, with 13 bases left in between. The CDR3 is made up of 12 amino acids. DNA of the CDR3: TGTGCCAGCAGCCCCCTGGGGGTCGGCTACACCTTC. Translation gives CASSPLGVGYTF.

The rearrangement links TRBV28 to TRBJ2-7; D remains ambiguous. The CDR3 is made up of 14 amino acids. Trimming removed 6 bases from V and 0 bases from J, with 12 bases in between. In germline, CDR1 is MDHEN, CDR2 SYDVKM. The CDR3 sequence: CASSPGYSSYEQYF. In DNA, the CDR3 is TGTGCCAGCAGCCCCGGGTACAGCTCCTACGAGCAGTACTTC.

CDR3 in amino acids: CASSLGFRDYTDTQYF. For the CDR3, the DNA is TGTGCCAGCAGCTTAGGATTCCGGGACTACACAGATACGCAGTATTTT. The chain has TRBV7-9 and TRBJ2-3, with 7 bases that match TRBD2. CDR1 is SEHNR and CDR2 is FQNEAQ in the germline V gene (reference sequence). This CDR3 contains 16 residues. The junction had 6 bases not matched to a gene; V was cut back by 1 base and J by 2 bases.

This chain connects TRBV2 to TRBJ1-5; a weak D match, TRBD1 (6 bases). The CDR3 has 14 residues. The V end was cut by 7 bases, the J end by 0 bases, with 10 bases between. Looked up from germline, CDR1 is SNHLY and CDR2 is FYNNEI. The DNA of the CDR3 is TGTGCCAGCACCACAGGGTATAGCAATCAGCCCCAGCATTTT. Translated, it gives CASTTGYSNQPQHF. The whole variable domain, filled in from reference TRBV2 and TRBJ1-5, reads EPEVTQTPSHQVTQMGQEVILRCVPISNHLYFYWYRQILGQKVEFLVSFYNNEISEKSEIFDDQFSVERPDGSNFTLKIRSTKLEDSAMYFCASTTGYSNQPQHFGDGTRLSIL.

The rearrangement links TRBV27 to TRBJ1-5; weak D call: TRBD1 (5 bases). Trimming left V 2 bases short and J 1 base short, with 9 bases between. The CDR3 is 15 residues long. Germline loops: CDR1 MNHEY, CDR2 SMNVEV (reference sequence). CDR3 amino acids: CASSLKGWSNQPQHF. In DNA form, the CDR3 reads TGTGCCAGCAGTTTAAAGGGGTGGAGCAATCAGCCCCAGCATTTT.

The chain recombines TRBV6-1 with TRBJ1-5, with 7 bases that match TRBD1. The CDR3 loop spans 15 amino acids. V shed 3 bases, J shed 4 bases, and the junction held 6 bases outside the gene matches. CDR1 and CDR2 from the germline V gene are MNHNS and SASEGT. CDR3 residues: CASSDDPGGNQPQHF. The CDR3 coding sequence is TGTGCCAGCAGTGATGATCCAGGGGGTAATCAGCCCCAGCATTTT.

This sequence joins TRBV2 and TRBJ2-2; no firm D call. Trimming removed 5 bases from V and 5 bases from J, with 3 bases in between. The V gene's germline CDR1 is SNHLY and CDR2 FYNNEI. This CDR3 contains 11 residues. CDR3: CASSSTGELFF. DNA of the CDR3: TGTGCCAGCAGTTCGACCGGGGAGCTGTTTTTT.

A single count supports this clone. The CDR3 coding sequence is TGTGCCAGCAGCGCGGGGGCCACCCAAGAGACCCAGTACTTC. The encoded protein is CASSAGATQETQYF. This chain connects TRBV9 to TRBJ2-5; TRBD1 or TRBD2 may be the D gene (6 bases each). V shed 3 bases and J shed 1 base, with 10 bases lying between them. CDR3 size: 14 residues. Per germline, CDR1 SGDLS and CDR2 YYNGEE.

This clone came up once. The chain has TRBV28 and TRBJ1-5; D remains ambiguous. V dropped 5 bases and J dropped 4 bases, with 15 bases sitting between them. CDR1 is MDHEN and CDR2 is SYDVKM in the germline V gene. The CDR3 contains 15 residues. DNA for the CDR3: TGTGCCAGCAGTCGATGGACGGAAACTAATCAGCCCCAGCATTTT. It codes for CASSRWTETNQPQHF.

The chain has TRBV4-1 and TRBJ2-2; TRBD2 is a possible D gene (6 bases). This CDR3 has 13 amino acids. Deletions cut 4 bases from V and 7 bases from J, with 10 bases between. The V gene's germline CDR1 is MGHRA and CDR2 YSYEKL. CDR3 amino acids: CASSLEGGGELFF. CDR3 sequence (DNA): TGCGCCAGCAGCCTGGAGGGTGGCGGGGAGCTGTTTTTT.

The rearrangement links TRBV7-6 to TRBJ2-3; D is unresolved. Germline V gene data show CDR1 as SGHVS and CDR2 as FNYEAQ. CDR3 size: 15 residues. Trimming removed 1 base from V and 3 bases from J, with 11 bases in between. In nucleotides, the CDR3 is TGTGCCAGCAGCTTAGTTGGCGGAAAGACAGATACGCAGTATTTT. Its protein product is CASSLVGGKTDTQYF. Filled out from reference TRBV7-6 and TRBJ2-3, the complete variable domain reads GAGVSQSPRYKVTKRGQDVALRCDPISGHVSLYWYRQALGQGPEFLTYFNYEAQQDKSGLPNDRFSAERPEGSISTLTIQRTEQRDSAMYRCASSLVGGKTDTQYFGPGTRLTVL.

This clone was seen once. The V gene is TRBV29-1, the J gene TRBJ2-5, with TRBD2 identical over 7 bases. V lost 4 bases and J lost 5; bases outside the gene matches: 7. Per germline, CDR1 SQVTM and CDR2 ANQGSEA. The CDR3 has 13 amino acids. The CDR3 loop reads CSVVLGGGETQYF. CDR3 coding DNA: TGCAGCGTTGTCCTGGGGGGAGGGGAGACCCAGTACTTC.

This chain links TRBV7-9 with TRBJ2-7; 8 bases are a match to TRBD2. CDR3 size: 17 residues. Germline V gene lookup returns CDR1 SEHNR and CDR2 FQNEAQ (reference sequence). V was clipped by 4 bases and J by 4 bases; unmatched bases: 15. The CDR3 nucleotides read TGTGCCAGCAGCTCGCCCTCTACGGGAGGGCTGGGGTACGAGCAGTACTTC. Its protein is CASSSPSTGGLGYEQYF.

This clone was seen only once. The V and J genes are TRBV9 and TRBJ2-6; 9 bases align to TRBD2. This CDR3 contains 18 residues. Looked up from germline, CDR1 is SGDLS and CDR2 is YYNGEE. J was trimmed by 0 bases and V by 3 bases; bases with no gene match: 7. In nucleotides, the CDR3 is TGTGCCAGCAGCGACCCCCAAGCGGGGGGCTCTGGGGCCAACGTCCTGACTTTC. Amino acids: CASSDPQAGGSGANVLTF.

The rearrangement links TRBV28 to TRBJ2-2, with D perhaps given as TRBD1 or TRBD2 (5 bases each). The CDR3 contains 15 residues. Trimming removed 3 bases from V and 5 bases from J, with 13 bases in between. Per the germline V gene, CDR1 is MDHEN and CDR2 is SYDVKM. As DNA, the CDR3 is TGTGCCAGCAGTTTCTTCCGGGACGGGACCGGGGAGCTGTTTTTT. It specifies CASSFFRDGTGELFF.

This chain connects TRBV9 to TRBJ2-1, with TRBD2 identical over 7 bases. CDR3 length: 15 amino acids. The trim removed 0 bases at V and 4 bases at J, leaving 4 bases unmatched. Germline-derived CDR1 and CDR2 are SGDLS and YYNGEE. The CDR3 sequence: CASSVVGGEYNEQFF. CDR3 nucleotides: TGTGCCAGCAGCGTAGTTGGGGGGGAGTACAATGAGCAGTTCTTC. Based on the CDR3 plus reference TRBV9 and TRBJ2-1, the full variable domain is DSGVTQTPKHLITATGQRVTLRCSPRSGDLSVYWYQQSLDQGLQFLIQYYNGEERAKGNILERFSAQQFPDLHSELNLSSLELGDSALYFCASSVVGGEYNEQFFGPGTRLTVL.

V gene TRBV7-9 combines with J gene TRBJ1-2, with 7 bases identical to TRBD1. The CDR3 loop spans 13 amino acids. Germline values: CDR1 SEHNR, CDR2 FQNEAQ (reference sequence). V shed 3 bases and J 5 bases; nucleotides not matched to a gene: 3. DNA for the CDR3: TGTGCCAGCAGCTTTTTGGGACAGTATGGCTACACCTTC. Encoded protein: CASSFLGQYGYTF.

This chain joins TRBV4-1 and TRBJ1-4; the D gene is possibly TRBD1 (5 bases). The V and J ends lost 6 bases and 0 bases respectively, with 14 bases between them. This CDR3 region has 16 residues. CDR1 and CDR2 from the germline V gene are MGHRA and YSYEKL. This CDR3 reads CASRLRETATNEKLFF. CDR3 bases: TGCGCCAGCAGACTAAGGGAGACAGCAACTAATGAAAAACTGTTTTTT.

The chain is built from TRBV19 and TRBJ2-1; D is possibly TRBD1 (6 bases). V shed 5 bases and J shed 2 bases, with 10 bases lying between them. This CDR3 comprises 14 residues. CDR1 is LNHDA, CDR2 SQIVND, per germline (reference sequence). The DNA for the CDR3 is TGTGCCAGTAGTTTACAGGGCCCCTACAATGAGCAGTTCTTC. As protein: CASSLQGPYNEQFF. The variable domain in full, with the rest retrieved from reference TRBV19 and TRBJ2-1, is DGGITQSPKYLFRKEGQNVTLSCEQNLNHDAMYWYRQDPGQGLRLIYYSQIVNDFQKGDIAEGYSVSREKKESFPLTVTSAQKNPTAFYLCASSLQGPYNEQFFGPGTRLTVL.